This entry describes one TCR beta chain. The data originate from a study of long-term antiretroviral therapy in people with HIV. The CDR3 has 17 amino acids. Germline CDR1 reads KGHSH; CDR2 reads LQKENI. Trimming took off 3 bases at V and 5 bases at J, with 19 bases between the two ends. The assay used was immunoSEQ (version v3.0), run at survey level. Sequencing was performed with immunoSEQ multiplex PCR; in TCRdb, only in-frame clones are kept and a portion is missing. This table holds over 10,000 clones, 70% to 75% found once. This TCR was recovered from a man aged 35-49 years with HIV. J is TRBJ2-2 and V is TRBV18; D gene ambiguous. The sample consisted of unsorted PBMCs, taken just under 3.2 years before starting antiretroviral therapy. CDR3 sequence: CASSPDKGPSLTGELFF. The CDR3 DNA sequence: TGTGCCAGCTCACCGGATAAGGGTCCTAGTCTTACCGGGGAGCTGTTTTTT.